What follows describes a single T cell receptor (beta chain). Its antigen has not been determined. It has no much larger one-base neighbor in the sample; base qualities were not kept. This sample was taken from a study of blood T cells in healthy people across ages (dated by TCRdb to between 2014 and 2016). Background on the whole study: In model experiments, template switching captured roughly one uniquely barcoded TCR beta cDNA molecule for every two T cells. Age-related changes in TCR beta repertoire diversity were measured in the study by deep sequencing normalized with unique cDNA molecular identifiers. The donors were divided into four age groups: young (average around 16 years), middle-aged (approximately 39), aged (approximately 62) and long-lived (about 79). Donors of different ages were randomly distributed across sequencing lanes to avoid experimental bias. Using the same blood draw, the study looked at two additional independent replicas of 1 million unique cDNA reads for two donors, one aged 18 to 29 and the other aged 80 or older. Findings and caveats that apply to the study as a whole: The CMV infection status of donors was not known, potentially confounding age-related changes in expanded clonotypes. There was a strong correlation between observed TCR beta diversity and the percentage of naive T cells measured by flow cytometry. Compared with the aged group, more naive CD4+ T cells, fewer expanded clones and increased TCR diversity were shown by the long-lived group, suggesting age selection. Estimates of total diversity based on one million sequenced T cells were considered lower bounds and underestimates. Since profiling was done on bulk unsorted PBMCs, naive and antigen-experienced compartments could not be conclusively compared. Observed TCR beta diversity per million T cells fell roughly linearly with age, and a significant reduction was already apparent by age approximately 41.

Based on the germline V gene (reference sequence), the CDR1 and CDR2 sequences are DFQATT and SNEGSKA. The germline ends are 7 bases apart after V is trimmed by 4 bases and J by 3 bases. The CDR3 numbers 12 residues from cysteine through phenylalanine. Just the 36-base CDR3 DNA is kept, in frame starting at base 1. The protocol used for the library was 5' RACE. Sequenced using an Illumina HiSeq 2500. A second PCR of roughly 6 to 12 cycles was performed with a sample-barcoded 5' primer and a J-beta primer mix. A template-switch 5' adaptor carrying 12 random nucleotides introduced a unique molecular identifier onto each TCR beta cDNA molecule. Each sample yielded at least 2.5 million CDR3-containing paired-end reads. First-strand cDNA was synthesized from all RNA with the Mint cDNA synthesis kit, primed by a TRBC-specific oligonucleotide. Following uracil-DNA glycosylase treatment, all cDNA underwent a first 18-cycle PCR with the universal primers M1SS and BC2_uni_R. Per the authors' processing: For normalization, 1 million high-quality reads, each with a distinct molecular identifier, were randomly selected from each sample. Instead of being binned into consensus sequences, reads that shared molecular identifiers were thrown out. CDR3 identification, clonotype clustering and error correction used MiTCR with a Q25 quality threshold and the strictest error-elimination algorithm. Lower-bound total TCR beta diversity was estimated with a nonparametric unseen species model using Euler transformation. TCRdb handled the public reads itself, with Q25 trimming in fastp and clone calling in MiXCR, and kept productive beta chains. Every entry covers one CDR3 protein and lists the most common genes and DNA from its rows. These V and J calls originate from TCRdb's pipeline instead of the authors' own analysis. The sample yields hundreds of thousands of distinct CDR3 sequences; 58% were counted once. The top ten clones comprise about 20% of the sample.

Donors were 35 to 40 systemically healthy Caucasian individuals from Russia aged roughly 6 to 90 years. Approximately 10 milliliters of peripheral blood were collected from each donor into EDTA-treated Vacutainer tubes. PBMCs were isolated by Ficoll-Paque density-gradient centrifugation, with at least 6.5 million obtained per sample. Trizol reagent was used to extract total RNA from PBMCs, with at least 5.5 micrograms per sample. For every donor, flow cytometry on a PBMC aliquot measured the percentage of naive CD45RAhigh/CD27high T cells. The specimen sequenced was blood. The V gene is TRBV20-1 and the J gene is TRBJ2-1, with the D gene too uncertain to name. This receptor was obtained from a man aged 25 to 40 in good health. The bases read TGCAGTGCTACCCATCTCTACAATGAGCAGTTCTTC. This sequence encodes CSATHLYNEQFF.